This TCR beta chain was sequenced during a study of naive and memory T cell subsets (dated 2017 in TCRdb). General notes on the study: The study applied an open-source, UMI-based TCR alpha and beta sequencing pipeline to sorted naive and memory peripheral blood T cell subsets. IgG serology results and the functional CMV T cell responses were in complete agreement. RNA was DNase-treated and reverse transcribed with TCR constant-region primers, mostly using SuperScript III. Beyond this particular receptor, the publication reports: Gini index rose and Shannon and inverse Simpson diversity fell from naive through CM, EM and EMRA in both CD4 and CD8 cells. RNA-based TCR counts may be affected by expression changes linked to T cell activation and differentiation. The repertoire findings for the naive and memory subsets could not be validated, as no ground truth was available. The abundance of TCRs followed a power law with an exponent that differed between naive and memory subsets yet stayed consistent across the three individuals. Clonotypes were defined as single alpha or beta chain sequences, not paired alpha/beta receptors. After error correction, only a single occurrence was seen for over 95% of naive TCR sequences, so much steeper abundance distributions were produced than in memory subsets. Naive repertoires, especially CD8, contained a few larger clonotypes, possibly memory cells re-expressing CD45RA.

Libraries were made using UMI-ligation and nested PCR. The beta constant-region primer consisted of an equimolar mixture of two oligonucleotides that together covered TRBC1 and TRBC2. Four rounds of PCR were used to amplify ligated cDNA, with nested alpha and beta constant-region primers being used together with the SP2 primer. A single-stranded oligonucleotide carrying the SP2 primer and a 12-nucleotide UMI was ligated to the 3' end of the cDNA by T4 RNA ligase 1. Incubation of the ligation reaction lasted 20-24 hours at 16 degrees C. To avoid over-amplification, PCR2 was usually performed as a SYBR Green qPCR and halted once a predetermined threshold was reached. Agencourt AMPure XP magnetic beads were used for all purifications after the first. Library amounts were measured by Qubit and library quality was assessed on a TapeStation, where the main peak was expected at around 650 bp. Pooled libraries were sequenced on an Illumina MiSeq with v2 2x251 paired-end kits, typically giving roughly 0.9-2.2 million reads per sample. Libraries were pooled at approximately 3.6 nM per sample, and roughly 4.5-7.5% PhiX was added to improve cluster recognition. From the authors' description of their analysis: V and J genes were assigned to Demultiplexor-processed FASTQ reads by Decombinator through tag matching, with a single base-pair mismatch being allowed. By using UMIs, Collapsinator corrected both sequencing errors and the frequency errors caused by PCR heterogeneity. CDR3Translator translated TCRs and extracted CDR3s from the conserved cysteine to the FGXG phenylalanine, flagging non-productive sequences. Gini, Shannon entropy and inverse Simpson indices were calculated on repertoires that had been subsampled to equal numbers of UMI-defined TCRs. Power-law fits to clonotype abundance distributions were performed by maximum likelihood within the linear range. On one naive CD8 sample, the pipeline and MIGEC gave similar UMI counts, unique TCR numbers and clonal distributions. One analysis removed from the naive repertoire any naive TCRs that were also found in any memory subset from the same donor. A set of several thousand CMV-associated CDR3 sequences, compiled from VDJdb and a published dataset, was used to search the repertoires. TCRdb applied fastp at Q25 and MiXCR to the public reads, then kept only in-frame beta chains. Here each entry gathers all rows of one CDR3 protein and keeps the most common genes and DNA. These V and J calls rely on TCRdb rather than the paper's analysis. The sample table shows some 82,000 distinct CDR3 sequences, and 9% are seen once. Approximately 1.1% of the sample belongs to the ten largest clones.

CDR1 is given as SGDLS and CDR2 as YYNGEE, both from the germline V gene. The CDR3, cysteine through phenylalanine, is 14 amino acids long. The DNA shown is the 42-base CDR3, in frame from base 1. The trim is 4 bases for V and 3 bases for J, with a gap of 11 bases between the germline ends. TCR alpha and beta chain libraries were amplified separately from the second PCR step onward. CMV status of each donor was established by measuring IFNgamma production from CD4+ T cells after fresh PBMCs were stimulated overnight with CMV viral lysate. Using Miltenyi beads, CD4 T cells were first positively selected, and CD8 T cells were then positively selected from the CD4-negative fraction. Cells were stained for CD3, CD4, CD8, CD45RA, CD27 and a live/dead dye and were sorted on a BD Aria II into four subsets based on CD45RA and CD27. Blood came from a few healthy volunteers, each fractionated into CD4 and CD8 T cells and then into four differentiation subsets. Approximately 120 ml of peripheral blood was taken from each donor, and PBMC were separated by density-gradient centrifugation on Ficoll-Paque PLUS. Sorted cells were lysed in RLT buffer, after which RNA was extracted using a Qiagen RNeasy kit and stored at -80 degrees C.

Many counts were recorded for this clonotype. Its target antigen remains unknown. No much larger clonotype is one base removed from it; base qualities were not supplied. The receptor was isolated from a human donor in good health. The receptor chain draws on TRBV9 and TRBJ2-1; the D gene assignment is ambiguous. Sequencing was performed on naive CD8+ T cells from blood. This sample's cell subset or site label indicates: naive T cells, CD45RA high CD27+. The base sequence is TGTGCCAGCAGCCCAAGTAGTCGCTACAATGAGCAGTTCTTC. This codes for CASSPSSRYNEQFF.